This entry is about one TCR beta chain. No cognate antigen has been identified for it. It has no much larger one-base neighbor in the sample; base qualities were not kept. Receptor libraries were prepared by PCR. Sequencing was performed on an Illumina HiSeq 2500. To reduce PCR and sequencing biases, unique molecular identifiers were built into the TCR beta cDNA libraries. Per 1 to 10 million input T cells, 500,000 or so cDNA molecules were obtained, such that each molecule approximated one T cell. Patient libraries were prepared and sequenced with the same protocol used for the earlier healthy control dataset. Samples belonging to the same batch were prepared together, multiplexed and sequenced on a shared HiSeq lane. The study's own analysis went as follows. MIGEC handled the raw barcoded reads, throwing out single-read molecular identifier groups before consensus assembly and CDR3 extraction. VDJtools was used for post-analysis of the clonotype tables, with diversity normalized by down-sampling every dataset to the smallest sample size. To correct batch-related cross-sample contamination, repertoire overlap clustering matched CDR3 amino acid sequences but not nucleotide sequences. The raw public reads went through TCRdb reprocessing: fastp at Q25, MiXCR clone calling, in-frame beta chains kept. Under each unique CDR3 protein, matching rows form one entry showing the most common genes and DNA. The V and J calls reflect TCRdb's pipeline rather than the authors' work. This sample has some 450,000 distinct CDR3 sequences in its table, and over 35% of those were observed once. The leading ten clones occupy around 10% of the sample.

TCR beta repertoires were profiled from peripheral blood of 13 young patients with multiple sclerosis to demonstrate the VDJtools post-analysis software. The patients with multiple sclerosis were children and adolescents between about 6 and 15 years of age. This sample was taken from a study of post-analysis software for immune sequencing data (dated by TCRdb to the mid-2010s). The study in broad terms: Recorded disease courses included relapsing-remitting, secondary progressive and progressive-relapsing multiple sclerosis, with some patients lacking subtype annotation. The patient repertoires were set against around ten previously published healthy control repertoires from donors whose ages ranged from roughly 6 to 27 years. A subset of samples was prepared in parallel using single-end sample barcoding, then pooled and co-amplified after Illumina adapter ligation.

The research as a whole found: Direct clustering with F measure showed strong co-clustering of samples prepared in the same batch, prompting a batch-effect correction. The control group was slightly older than the multiple sclerosis patient group. Normalized Chao1 diversity was significantly lower in multiple sclerosis patients than controls, suggesting substantial peripheral T-cell clonal expansion.

Sequencing was done on a sample of blood. This receptor was identified in a girl aged 5 to 17 with multiple sclerosis.

The DNA sequence is TGCAGCGTTCTGCGGAGGACTGAAGCTTTCTTT. Translated, it gives CSVLRRTEAFF. The rearrangement joined TRBV29-1 to TRBJ1-1, with no reliable assignment of the D segment. CDR1 SQVTM and CDR2 ANQGSEA are derived from the germline V gene. The CDR3, from cysteine to phenylalanine, totals 11 residues. Kept here is only the CDR3 DNA, which spans 33 bases and is read in frame from base 1. V drops 5 bases and J drops 5 bases, leaving 9 bases in between.